A single T cell receptor (beta chain) is shown here with its context. The sample is drawn from a study of blood T cell repertoires in COVID-19. Study context: Specimens from acute and convalescent COVID-19 originated in the United States, Italy and Spain. Sources were T cells, B-cell-depleted T cells, or PBMCs; the material itself was cDNA or gDNA.

In the original processing: Nucleated cell counts were estimated from reference gene primer amplification. Using immunoSEQ multiplex PCR, the repertoire was profiled, and TCRdb retains in-frame clones only, with some absent. The V and J calls and clone size are taken from that table; D and trimming were inferred from the DNA. Found here are approximately 75,000 clones, about four fifths of them singletons; the top ten hold approximately 7.3%. CDR3 length: 14 residues. J was trimmed by 6 bases and V by 9 bases; bases with no gene match: 12. Per the germline V gene, CDR1 is LNHDA and CDR2 is SQIVND (reference sequence).

Sequencing was performed on peripheral blood. The source is a human donor in a cohort sampled during active COVID-19. J is TRBJ2-7 and V is TRBV19; 9 nucleotides match TRBD1. CDR3 sequence: CASRGTGNGGEQYF. CDR3 nucleotides: TGTGCCAGCCGAGGGACAGGGAACGGGGGCGAGCAGTACTTC.